This TCR beta chain was captured in a study of CXCR3-negative and CXCR3-positive naive CD8 T cells. UMI-labeled TRB cDNA libraries were prepared by 5' RACE. TCRdb reprocessed the 5' RACE reads and stores each CDR3 protein as one record, lacking DNA. The repertoire table contains 65,000 to 75,000 distinct CDR3 sequences. Naive CD8+ T cells had a CD45RO-CCR7+CD27+CD95- phenotype. The CDR3 is 13 residues long. From germline, CDR1 is SGDLS and CDR2 YYNGEE. As to this clonotype: As yet, its antigen is unknown.

Whole-study findings and limits: Hydrophobicity was higher for TRB CDR3s found in CXCR3-positive naive cells than in CXCR3-negative naive cells. Similar TRBV-TRBJ usage was seen in naive cells (both CXCR3-negative and CXCR3-positive), but memory cells differed.

Sequenced input: naive CXCR3+ CD8+ T cells from blood. The subset: CD45RO-CCR7+CD27+CD95- naive CD8+ T cells expressing CXCR3 (TNR3+). The chain employs TRBV9 and TRBJ1-5. The TCR sequence derives from a human donor in good health. Some clones in this sample may be carry-over from other donors' samples. The CDR3: CASSVADNQPQHF.